The rows below give T cell receptor beta chains drawn from one sample of a study of cytomegalovirus exposure and HLA in healthy donors. Measured with immunoSEQ multiplex PCR; TCRdb has only the in-frame clones, and not every one. Here the sample table reports some 96,000 clones. The sample taken for sequencing was PBMCs. All receptors come from a woman in her twenties or thirties in good health and CMV-seronegative. Each CDR3 is given with its conserved first and last residue. Each record gives: V gene, J gene, CDR3 protein.

v_gene: TRBV30
j_gene: TRBJ2-3
CDR3aa: CAWSRGLAASTDTQYF

v_gene: TRBV30
j_gene: TRBJ2-7
CDR3aa: CAWRTGSGEQYF

v_gene: TRBV28
j_gene: TRBJ2-2
CDR3aa: CASSLWPPTGELFF

v_gene: TRBV7-2
j_gene: TRBJ2-7
CDR3aa: CASSPTDYEQYF

v_gene: TRBV5-1
j_gene: TRBJ1-1
CDR3aa: CATGMPGQGAEAFF

v_gene: TRBV7-2
j_gene: TRBJ2-3
CDR3aa: CASSLGQGTDTQYF

v_gene: TRBV30
j_gene: TRBJ1-1
CDR3aa: CAWSRTVNTEAFF

v_gene: TRBV11-2
j_gene: TRBJ2-1
CDR3aa: CASSPLRRNNEQFF

v_gene: TRBV2
j_gene: TRBJ2-1
CDR3aa: CASSVSGGVYNEQFF

v_gene: TRBV19
j_gene: TRBJ2-7
CDR3aa: CASSRRGPYEQYF

v_gene: TRBV6-5
j_gene: TRBJ1-4
CDR3aa: CASSSLGQPNEKLFF

v_gene: TRBV6-1
j_gene: TRBJ1-4
CDR3aa: CASSEASGGIEKLFF

v_gene: TRBV5-6
j_gene: TRBJ1-2
CDR3aa: CASSLSDSGYTF

v_gene: TRBV6-5
j_gene: TRBJ2-6
CDR3aa: CASYTGRSGANVLTF

v_gene: TRBV19
j_gene: TRBJ2-1
CDR3aa: CASSSLRDEQFF

v_gene: TRBV7-2
j_gene: TRBJ1-5
CDR3aa: CASSLGGAGGQPQHF

v_gene: TRBV5-1
j_gene: TRBJ2-2
CDR3aa: CASSFSGVNTGELFF

v_gene: TRBV5-1
j_gene: TRBJ2-1
CDR3aa: CASTSGGTLGNEQFF

v_gene: TRBV4-2
j_gene: TRBJ1-1
CDR3aa: CASRGQGNTEAFF

v_gene: TRBV6-5
j_gene: TRBJ1-5
CDR3aa: CASSYGTGASQPQHF

v_gene: TRBV19
j_gene: TRBJ1-5
CDR3aa: CASSTGQGVWQPQHF

v_gene: TRBV10-3
j_gene: TRBJ1-1
CDR3aa: CAISGQNMNTEAFF

v_gene: TRBV28
j_gene: TRBJ2-7
CDR3aa: CASSSHGRFGQPSEEQYF

v_gene: TRBV28
j_gene: TRBJ1-4
CDR3aa: CASTRWAGGITNEKLFF

v_gene: TRBV20-1
j_gene: TRBJ1-1
CDR3aa: CSARGGRQAFF

v_gene: TRBV18
j_gene: TRBJ1-2
CDR3aa: CASSPSGGITNYGYTF

v_gene: TRBV2
j_gene: TRBJ1-1
CDR3aa: CASRSGTENTEAFF

v_gene: TRBV11-2
j_gene: TRBJ2-1
CDR3aa: CASSLAGGPYNEQFF

v_gene: TRBV28
j_gene: TRBJ2-7
CDR3aa: CASSLQRHEQYF

v_gene: TRBV7-7
j_gene: TRBJ2-2
CDR3aa: CASSLAREDGELFF

v_gene: TRBV19
j_gene: TRBJ2-2
CDR3aa: CASSIEAHPGTGELFF

v_gene: TRBV29-1
j_gene: TRBJ1-1
CDR3aa: CSVVLQGLNTEAFF

v_gene: TRBV29-1
j_gene: TRBJ2-7
CDR3aa: CSVEAGTGGYEQYF

v_gene: TRBV18
j_gene: TRBJ2-6
CDR3aa: CASSPREGSGANVLTF

v_gene: TRBV4-1
j_gene: TRBJ2-5
CDR3aa: CASSQGPQGGETQYF

v_gene: TRBV12-5
j_gene: TRBJ2-2
CDR3aa: CASGLAPVGELFF

v_gene: TRBV5-1
j_gene: TRBJ1-1
CDR3aa: CASSFGKLLDGAFF

v_gene: TRBV5-1
j_gene: TRBJ1-2
CDR3aa: CASSLVQGNYGYTF

v_gene: TRBV7-3
j_gene: TRBJ1-1
CDR3aa: CASSPSNRGSTEAFF

v_gene: TRBV6-5
j_gene: TRBJ1-1
CDR3aa: CASNPRTGTEASF

v_gene: TRBV2
j_gene: TRBJ2-5
CDR3aa: CASSGGLAQETQYF

v_gene: TRBV5-1
j_gene: TRBJ2-3
CDR3aa: CASSPAAGGRDTQYF

v_gene: TRBV7-3
j_gene: TRBJ1-1
CDR3aa: CASSGGQGNTEAFF